This entry lists 28 T cell receptor beta chains sequenced from one sample in a study of T cells in narcolepsy. Only in-frame clones appear in the TCRdb table, and some are missing; sequencing was by immunoSEQ multiplex PCR. The sample yields roughly 35,000 clones, 70% to 90% seen once. Sequencing was done on a sample of CD45RA- memory CD4+ T cells from PBMCs. Receptors were obtained from a human donor with narcolepsy.

This clone was counted once. The chain recombines TRBV7-3 with TRBJ1-2; no firm D call. Trimming left V 5 bases short and J 13 bases short, with 17 bases between. The CDR3 has 12 residues. Per germline, CDR1 SGHTA and CDR2 FQGTGA. CDR3 DNA: TGTGCCAGCAGCGCTCAGACGGATAGGGTCACCTTC. Its translation: CASSAQTDRVTF.

The V and J genes are TRBV10-3 and TRBJ1-5; D not resolved. This CDR3 has 13 residues. V was trimmed by 3 bases and J by 5 bases, leaving 8 bases between them. Germline CDR1 reads ENHRY; CDR2 reads SYGVKD. The DNA of the CDR3 is TGTGCCATCAGTGAAGGGCGGGATCAGCCCCAGCATTTT. It yields the protein CAISEGRDQPQHF.

The chain joins TRBV18 to TRBJ2-7; maybe TRBD2 (7 bases). Germline-derived CDR1 and CDR2 are KGHSH and LQKENI. Trimming removed 1 base from V and 4 bases from J, with 14 bases in between. The CDR3 sequence is 15 residues long. CDR3 in amino acids: CASSPRTGGRYEQYF. CDR3 coding DNA: TGTGCCAGCTCACCACGTACCGGGGGGCGGTACGAGCAGTACTTC.

This chain uses TRBV5-1 with TRBJ2-3; 7 nucleotides align to TRBD2. V shed 4 bases, J shed 6 bases, and the junction held 8 bases outside the gene matches. Per the germline V gene, CDR1 is SGHRS and CDR2 is YFSETQ. This CDR3 has 14 residues. The CDR3 loop is CASSPRPGGDTQYF. The CDR3 DNA reads TGCGCCAGCAGCCCCCGCCCCGGGGGGGATACGCAGTATTTT.

The chain has TRBV30 and TRBJ2-3, with unresolved D. Trimming removed 2 bases from V and 5 bases from J, with 2 bases in between. CDR1 GTSNPN and CDR2 SVGIG come from the germline V gene (reference sequence). CDR3 length: 10 amino acids. CDR3 sequence: CAWSQDTQYF. In DNA form, the CDR3 reads TGTGCCTGGAGTCAAGATACGCAGTATTTT.

This chain connects TRBV19 to TRBJ2-2; 13 positions match TRBD2. The CDR3 length is 17 residues. Trimming removed 7 bases from V and 5 bases from J; junction bases left unmatched: 10. Germline V lookup: CDR1 LNHDA, CDR2 SQIVND (reference sequence). The CDR3 sequence: CASISGTSGAGTGELFF. DNA of the CDR3: TGTGCCAGTATTTCCGGGACTAGCGGGGCGGGTACCGGGGAGCTGTTTTTT.

The gene calls are TRBV25-1 and TRBJ2-3; 12 nucleotides align to TRBD2. V was clipped by 4 bases and J by 2 bases; unmatched bases: 7. Germline V gene lookup returns CDR1 MGHDK and CDR2 SYGVNS. The CDR3 spans 17 residues. In DNA form, the CDR3 reads TGTGCCAGCAGTGGACTAGCGGGGGCCCTATCCACAGATACGCAGTATTTT. It specifies CASSGLAGALSTDTQYF. Filled out from reference TRBV25-1 and TRBJ2-3, the complete variable domain reads EADIYQTPRYLVIGTGKKITLECSQTMGHDKMYWYQQDPGMELHLIHYSYGVNSTEKGDLSSESTVSRIRTEHFPLTLESARPSHTSQYLCASSGLAGALSTDTQYFGPGTRLTVL.

The J gene is TRBJ2-2, the V gene TRBV29-1; 7 nucleotides line up with TRBD1. The CDR3 extends over 13 amino acids. V dropped 5 bases and J dropped 6; count of bases not matched to a gene: 6. CDR1 SQVTM and CDR2 ANQGSEA come from the germline V gene. The CDR3 spells CSVHQDRAGELFF. The CDR3 DNA follows: TGCAGCGTTCATCAAGACAGGGCCGGGGAGCTGTTTTTT.

The V call is TRBV19, the J call TRBJ2-1, with 8 bases aligning to TRBD1. The CDR3 runs to 17 residues. Germline V CDR1 and CDR2: LNHDA, SQIVND (reference sequence). The junction had 14 bases not matched to a gene; V was cut back by 5 bases and J by 5 bases. The CDR3 here is CASSQSTQGALNNEQFF. Here the CDR3 DNA reads TGTGCCAGTAGTCAAAGCACCCAGGGGGCCCTGAACAATGAGCAGTTCTTC.

V and J are TRBV11-2 and TRBJ1-4; TRBD1 might be the D (5 bases). Germline V gives CDR1 SGHAT, CDR2 FQNNGV. CDR3 size: 15 residues. The V end lost 4 bases, the J end lost 5 bases, and 14 bases lay between the germline ends. The DNA of the CDR3 is TGTGCCAGCAGCTCGACGCAGGGAGGAAATGAAAAACTGTTTTTT. Translated, it gives CASSSTQGGNEKLFF.

The gene calls are TRBV2 and TRBJ1-6, with a weak D call TRBD1 (5 bases). CDR3 size: 15 residues. Germline CDR1 and CDR2: SNHLY and FYNNEI. V gave up 7 bases and J gave up 7 bases, with 17 bases separating them. The CDR3 DNA is TGTGCCAGCATAATGGAGGACCGGGGGAATTCACCCCTCCACTTT. Translating gives CASIMEDRGNSPLHF.

The V and J genes are TRBV23-1 and TRBJ2-3; TRBD2 might be the D (6 bases). TRBV23-1 is an ORF, and what it does is uncertain. V was cut by 11 bases and J by 0 bases, with 30 bases left in between. The CDR3 has 19 residues. CDR3 sequence reads: CAGTHSMTGVVHSTDTQYF. CDR3 bases: TGCGCCGGGACTCATAGTATGACGGGGGTGGTCCATAGCACAGATACGCAGTATTTT.

The V and J genes are TRBV9 and TRBJ2-1; 7 bases align to TRBD2. Germline values: CDR1 SGDLS, CDR2 YYNGEE. CDR3 length equals 17 residues. V trimming: 3 bases; J trimming: 0 bases; junction bases outside the gene matches: 9. In nucleotides, the CDR3 is TGTGCCAGCAGCGCCCGGCAGGGCGGGAGCTCCTACAATGAGCAGTTCTTC. It yields the protein CASSARQGGSSYNEQFF.

DNA of the CDR3: TGTGCCAGCTCACCAGTGGTGGGCCTGAATCAGCCCCAGCATTTT. This translates into CASSPVVGLNQPQHF. The chain employs TRBV18 and TRBJ1-5; D is unclear. The V gene lost 2 bases and the J gene lost 4 bases, with 12 bases spanning the gap. Germline V gives CDR1 KGHSH, CDR2 LQKENI. CDR3 length equals 15 residues.

This clone was observed once. The chain is built from TRBV6-1 and TRBJ1-2, with TRBD1 as a possible D gene (5 bases). V was clipped by 3 bases and J by 4 bases, with 21 bases between them. The CDR3 spans 17 residues. CDR1 and CDR2 from the germline V gene are MNHNS and SASEGT. CDR3 sequence reads: CASSESLQMAGTYGYTF. For the CDR3, the DNA is TGTGCCAGCAGTGAGTCTCTTCAAATGGCAGGGACCTATGGCTACACCTTC.

The chain couples TRBV12-5 to TRBJ1-2; 9 bases are a match to TRBD1. This CDR3 spans 13 amino acids. The germline V gene encodes CDR1 LGHNT and CDR2 FRNRAP. Germline trimming cut 4 bases from V and 6 bases from J; bases unmatched to any gene: 3. CDR3 nucleotides: TGTGCTAGTGGTTCGGGGACAGGGAATGGCTACACCTTC. Protein product: CASGSGTGNGYTF.

The chain carries TRBV10-3 and TRBJ2-2; D may match TRBD1 or TRBD2 (5 bases each). The CDR3 runs 14 residues. V lost 11 bases and J lost 4, with 17 bases in between. Germline V lookup: CDR1 ENHRY, CDR2 SYGVKD. The chain's CDR3 is CASRGERATGELFF. The DNA of the CDR3 is TGTGCCTCTAGAGGGGAAAGGGCCACCGGGGAGCTGTTTTTT.

This rearrangement joins TRBV4-1 to TRBJ2-3, with TRBD2 matching over 9 bases. CDR1 is MGHRA, CDR2 YSYEKL, per germline. The CDR3 runs to 18 residues. V trimming: 0 bases; J trimming: 0 bases; junction bases outside the gene matches: 7. CDR3 DNA sequence: TGCGCCAGCAGCCAAGATTTGACTAGCGGTGTGAGCACAGATACGCAGTATTTT. This codes for CASSQDLTSGVSTDTQYF.

The rearrangement joins TRBV5-1 to TRBJ1-1; D possibly corresponds to TRBD1 (5 bases). The V and J ends lost 5 bases and 0 bases respectively, with 11 bases between them. Germline V gene data show CDR1 as SGHRS and CDR2 as YFSETQ. The CDR3 loop spans 14 amino acids. The CDR3 region is CASSVGTVNTEAFF. Here the CDR3 DNA reads TGCGCCAGCAGTGTAGGGACGGTGAACACTGAAGCTTTCTTT.

This clone is medium-sized in the sample. At the DNA level, this CDR3 is encoded by other sequences in the same sample as well. The chain links TRBV5-1 to TRBJ1-6; 9 positions match TRBD1. The V gene end was trimmed by 1 base and the J gene end by 10 bases; junction bases not matched to a gene: 6. This CDR3 contains 15 residues. Germline loops: CDR1 SGHRS, CDR2 YFSETQ. In nucleotides, the CDR3 is TGCGCCAGCAGCTTGAAGGGACAGGGAGGATCACCCCTCCACTTT. It translates to CASSLKGQGGSPLHF.

Points on this clone: Other DNA sequences within the sample encode an identical CDR3. The rearrangement links TRBV15 to TRBJ2-7; D unclear. The CDR3 runs to 14 residues. Germline assignment: CDR1 LNHNV and CDR2 YYDKDF (reference sequence). Trimming left V 0 bases short and J 0 bases short, with 6 bases between. This chain's CDR3 is CATSRDRSSYEQYF. The CDR3 coding sequence is TGTGCCACCAGCAGAGACAGGAGCTCCTACGAGCAGTACTTC.

V gene TRBV4-2 combines with J gene TRBJ2-5; D might be TRBD2 (6 bases). The CDR3 is 15 residues long. The germline V gene has CDR1 LGHNA and CDR2 YNFKEQ. The germline V and J ends were trimmed by 3 bases and 5 bases, with 16 bases remaining between them. In DNA form, the CDR3 reads TGTGCCAGCAGCCAGTCCCCTGGCGGAGGGGAGACCCAGTACTTC. It is translated as CASSQSPGGGETQYF.

This clone rates as medium-sized. The sample holds other DNA sequences that translate to the same CDR3. J is TRBJ1-3 and V is TRBV11-3, with D perhaps TRBD1 (6 bases). V was clipped by 5 bases and J by 2 bases, with 13 bases between them. The CDR3 covers 15 residues. Germline lookup yields CDR1 SGHNT and CDR2 YENEEA. CDR3 amino acids: CASSPGQGPGNTIYF. The CDR3 DNA reads TGTGCCAGCAGCCCGGGACAAGGTCCTGGAAACACCATATATTTT.

This clone has a single count. The V call is TRBV19, the J call TRBJ2-1; unclear D gene. The germline V gene encodes CDR1 LNHDA and CDR2 SQIVND (reference sequence). Trimming removed 5 bases at V and 15 bases at J, with 17 bases between. The CDR3 has 12 residues. The CDR3 DNA reads as TGTGCCAGTAGTGAAGGCTCCCGACGAAGGTTCTTC. Encoded protein: CASSEGSRRRFF. Complete variable domain (other parts from reference TRBV19 and TRBJ2-1): DGGITQSPKYLFRKEGQNVTLSCEQNLNHDAMYWYRQDPGQGLRLIYYSQIVNDFQKGDIAEGYSVSREKKESFPLTVTSAQKNPTAFYLCASSEGSRRRFFGPGTRLTVL.

The chain links TRBV10-1 to TRBJ1-4; D is uncertain. The CDR3 has 13 residues. Germline V CDR1 and CDR2: WNHNN, SYGVQD (reference sequence). V gave up 6 bases and J gave up 6 bases, with 11 bases separating them. The chain's CDR3 is CASSDGPHEKLFF. The CDR3, as DNA: TGCGCCAGCAGCGACGGCCCGCATGAAAAACTGTTTTTT.

This chain connects TRBV30 to TRBJ1-2, with D possibly being TRBD1 (5 bases). CDR3 length equals 13 residues. Germline assignment: CDR1 GTSNPN and CDR2 SVGIG (reference sequence). With 4 bases removed from V and 5 bases from J, the gap between germline ends came to 14 bases. CDR3 amino acids: CAWINGARYGYTF. CDR3 DNA: TGTGCCTGGATAAACGGGGCGCGATATGGCTACACCTTC.

The chain combines TRBV14 with TRBJ2-1; possibly TRBD2 for D (5 bases). V gave up 4 bases and J gave up 9 bases, with 16 bases separating them. This CDR3 comprises 14 residues. The germline V gene has CDR1 SGHDN and CDR2 FVKESK. CDR3: CASSRGLGEREQFF. CDR3 DNA: TGTGCCAGCAGCCGCGGACTGGGTGAGCGTGAGCAGTTCTTC.

The V and J genes are TRBV9 and TRBJ1-6, with D maybe TRBD1 (6 bases). Looked up from germline, CDR1 is SGDLS and CDR2 is YYNGEE. With 3 bases removed from V and 11 bases from J, the gap between germline ends came to 12 bases. The CDR3 covers 13 residues. Written as DNA, the CDR3 is TGTGCCAGCAGCGCCCGGACAGAAACACCCCTCCACTTT. This sequence encodes CASSARTETPLHF.